This paragraph reports one T cell receptor (beta chain). The source of the sample is a study of control samples from healthy donors and cancer patients. TCRdb's copy holds only in-frame clones and misses some; the assay was immunoSEQ multiplex PCR. The sample lists some 220,000 clones; 90% to 95% were seen once. Between the trimmed V and J ends, which lost 3 bases and 6 bases, there was a span of 19 bases. Germline V lookup: CDR1 MNHEY, CDR2 SMNVEV (reference sequence). The CDR3 runs to 16 residues. V usage is TRBV27 and J usage is TRBJ2-3, with D possibly being TRBD2 (6 bases). The source of this sequence is a middle-aged man in good health. The specimen was blood. The CDR3 region is CASSLGTPSALDTQYF. The CDR3, as DNA: TGTGCCAGCAGTTTGGGGACTCCATCCGCACTGGATACGCAGTATTTT.